This TCR beta chain was observed in a study of T cells in Graves' hyperthyroidism and ophthalmopathy. From RNA transcripts, TCR beta CDR3 regions were amplified. HTBI primers were the set used in a first-round RT-PCR of the TCR CDR3. TCRdb re-analysed the multiplex PCR reads in MiXCR, keeping a single row per CDR3 protein. The sample carries under 400,000 distinct CDR3 sequences, approximately 15% recorded once. Trimming pared 3 bases from V and 4 bases from J, leaving 13 bases between. The CDR3 runs 14 residues. Germline V gene sequence: CDR1 MNHEY, CDR2 SMNVEV (reference sequence). This clonotype was seen ten or more times.

The chain combines TRBV27 with TRBJ2-7, with D hard to call. This receptor was identified in an older woman with Graves' hyperthyroidism. The sequenced sample consisted of blood. The CDR3 reads CASSFDRLKYEQYF. CDR3 in DNA: TGTGCCAGCAGTTTCGACCGCCTCAAGTACGAGCAGTACTTC.